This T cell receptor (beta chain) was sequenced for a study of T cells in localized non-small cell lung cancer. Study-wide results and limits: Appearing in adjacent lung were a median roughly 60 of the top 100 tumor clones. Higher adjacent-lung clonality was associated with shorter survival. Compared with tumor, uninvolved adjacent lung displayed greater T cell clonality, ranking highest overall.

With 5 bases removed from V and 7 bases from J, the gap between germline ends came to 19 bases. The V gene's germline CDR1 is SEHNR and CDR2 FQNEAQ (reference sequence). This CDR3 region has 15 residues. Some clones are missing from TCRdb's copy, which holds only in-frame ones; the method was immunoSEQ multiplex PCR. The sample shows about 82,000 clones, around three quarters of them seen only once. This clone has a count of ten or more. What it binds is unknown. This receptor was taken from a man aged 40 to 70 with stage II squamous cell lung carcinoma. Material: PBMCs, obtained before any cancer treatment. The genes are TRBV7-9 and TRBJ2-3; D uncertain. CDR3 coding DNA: TGTGCCAGCAGCACAAGTCGAGACGGGTTGAATACGCAGTATTTT. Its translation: CASSTSRDGLNTQYF.